This T cell receptor beta chain comes out of a study of vaccination effects on CD4 cells after COVID-19. Germline CDR1 is SGHRS and CDR2 is YFSETQ. CDR3 length: 16 residues. The ends were cut back, 5 bases at V and 0 bases at J, with 15 bases in the middle. Sequenced by immunoSEQ multiplex PCR; TCRdb stores in-frame clones only, minus some. The table includes approximately 70,000 clones, about 80% detected once. Expansion of antigen-specific CD4+ T cells with viral peptide pools was carried out by the ViraFEST assay before sequencing. After roughly 11 days in culture, the CD4+ T cells were isolated. Subjects were given two BNT162b2 or mRNA-1273 vaccine doses. In the vaccine recipients, nucleocapsid antibodies were negative and there was no prior SARS-CoV-2 infection. Of note for this clone: Its antigen is unknown.

The sequencing used CD4+ T cells from PBMCs cultured with HCoV-229E spike peptides, collected after COVID-19 vaccination. The chain uses TRBV5-1 and TRBJ1-3, with D unclear. The sequence was obtained from a human donor who received a COVID-19 vaccine. The CDR3 DNA reads as TGCGCCAGCAGGAGGGTAGGGAAATACTCTGGAAACACCATATATTTT. Translating it yields CASRRVGKYSGNTIYF.